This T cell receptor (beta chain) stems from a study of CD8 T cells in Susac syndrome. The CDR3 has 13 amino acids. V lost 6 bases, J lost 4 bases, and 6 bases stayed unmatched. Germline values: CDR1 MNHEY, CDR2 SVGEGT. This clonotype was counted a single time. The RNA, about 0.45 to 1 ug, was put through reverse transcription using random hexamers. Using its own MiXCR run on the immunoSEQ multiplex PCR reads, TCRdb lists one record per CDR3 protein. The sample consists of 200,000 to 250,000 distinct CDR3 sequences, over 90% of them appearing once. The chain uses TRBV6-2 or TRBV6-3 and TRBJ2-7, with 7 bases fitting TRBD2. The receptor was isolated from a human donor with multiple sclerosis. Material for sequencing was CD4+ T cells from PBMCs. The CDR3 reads CASRITGGYEQYV. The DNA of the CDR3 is TGTGCCAGCAGAATCACGGGAGGATACGAGCAGTACGTC.